The 20 T cell receptor beta chains reported below all come from one sample, sequenced in a study of OX40 agonist ivuxolimab in advanced cancers. Method: immunoSEQ multiplex PCR; TCRdb's copy keeps in-frame clones and lacks some. The sample yields 73,000 or so clones, about nine tenths seen once. Sequenced here: CD4+ or CD8+ T cells sorted from blood, sampled in a trial of the OX40 agonist ivuxolimab. The receptors stem from an adult with an advanced solid tumor such as melanoma, head and neck, liver or kidney cancer.

The chain recombines TRBV5-4 with TRBJ2-5; 11 bases match TRBD2. The CDR3 spans 15 residues. Trimming took 1 base from V and 2 from J; bases not matched to a gene: 1. Germline V gene data show CDR1 as SGHNT and CDR2 as YYREEE (reference sequence). The CDR3 nucleotides are TGTGCCAGCAGCTTGCGACTAGCGGGGCAAGAGACCCAGTACTTC. It translates to CASSLRLAGQETQYF.

In this sample, this clone turned up once. The chain is built from TRBV11-2 and TRBJ2-2; 9 nucleotides match TRBD2. Germline lookup yields CDR1 SGHAT and CDR2 FQNNGV. The CDR3 consists of 15 residues. V trimming: 5 bases; J trimming: 6 bases; junction bases outside the gene matches: 7. The DNA of the CDR3 is TGTGCCAGCAGCCCCCTGACTAGCGGAGCCGGGGAGCTGTTTTTT. Its protein product is CASSPLTSGAGELFF.

This rearrangement joins TRBV18 to TRBJ2-7; D is ambiguous. The V and J ends lost 3 bases and 0 bases respectively, with 9 bases between them. From germline, CDR1 is KGHSH and CDR2 LQKENI. CDR3 size: 14 residues. The CDR3 DNA sequence: TGTGCCAGCTCACCGGGCCTGAGCTCCTACGAGCAGTACTTC. Protein sequence: CASSPGLSSYEQYF.

This clone occurred once. The J gene is TRBJ2-6, the V gene TRBV19; 7 bases align to TRBD1. CDR1 and CDR2 from the germline V gene are LNHDA and SQIVND (reference sequence). The CDR3 totals 17 residues. Trimming removed 0 bases from V and 2 bases from J; junction bases left unmatched: 4. CDR3 loop: CASSIDHTGAGANVLTF. Here the CDR3 DNA reads TGTGCCAGTAGTATAGACCACACAGGGGCTGGGGCCAACGTCCTGACTTTC.

This clone was picked up a small number of times. The chain is built from TRBV6-6 and TRBJ1-2; D may be TRBD1 (5 bases). Germline assignment: CDR1 MNHNY and CDR2 SVGAGI (reference sequence). V was pared by 10 bases and J by 5 bases, with 11 bases between. The CDR3 runs 11 residues. CDR3 sequence (DNA): TGTGCCACTGGGGGGGGGTATGGCTACACCTTC. It is translated as CATGGGYGYTF.

A few counts support this clone. This chain links TRBV19 with TRBJ1-5; D ambiguous. Germline values: CDR1 LNHDA, CDR2 SQIVND (reference sequence). Trimming took 8 bases from V and 1 from J, leaving 12 bases between them. The length of the CDR3 is 14 residues. CDR3 nucleotide sequence: TGTGCCAGTCGCCAGAAGTCGAGCAATCAGCCCCAGCATTTT. Amino acid sequence: CASRQKSSNQPQHF.

V and J are TRBV28 and TRBJ1-6; TRBD1 is a possible D gene (5 bases). The CDR3 sequence is 15 residues long. V lost 2 bases and J lost 12, with 17 bases in between. The V gene's germline CDR1 is MDHEN and CDR2 SYDVKM. The CDR3 here is CASSLDGGNRRPLHF. The CDR3 nucleotides are TGTGCCAGCAGTTTAGATGGGGGGAATCGGAGACCCCTCCACTTT. The full variable domain, its missing parts supplied by reference TRBV28 and TRBJ1-6, is DVKVTQSSRYLVKRTGEKVFLECVQDMDHENMFWYRQDPGLGLRLIYFSYDVKMKEKGDIPEGYSVSREKKERFSLILESASTNQTSMYLCASSLDGGNRRPLHFGNGTRLTVT.

The chain is built from TRBV10-3 and TRBJ1-4, with 9 nucleotides matching TRBD1. In germline, CDR1 is ENHRY, CDR2 SYGVKD. The CDR3 has 13 amino acids. V was clipped by 11 bases and J by 8 bases; unmatched bases: 9. CDR3 amino acids: CASRTGEREKLFF. The CDR3 region has the DNA TGTGCCTCCCGGACAGGGGAAAGGGAAAAACTGTTTTTT.

The rearrangement joins TRBV9 to TRBJ1-6; D not certain. The CDR3 consists of 14 residues. V was cut by 2 bases and J by 8 bases, with 11 bases left in between. The germline gives CDR1 SGDLS, CDR2 YYNGEE. CDR3 coding DNA: TGTGCCAGCAGCGTGTCCCCTCAGGATTCACCCCTCCACTTT. It translates to CASSVSPQDSPLHF.

This chain joins TRBV28 and TRBJ2-7; TRBD1 agrees at 9 bases. CDR3 length: 15 amino acids. From germline, CDR1 is MDHEN and CDR2 SYDVKM. V shed 3 bases, J shed 5 bases, and the junction held 8 bases outside the gene matches. The CDR3 DNA is TGTGCCAGCAGTTTGAGTGGGACAGGGAACCACGAGCAGTACTTC. It yields the protein CASSLSGTGNHEQYF.

The chain uses TRBV5-1 and TRBJ2-7; tentatively, D is TRBD1 (5 bases). V lost 0 bases, J lost 3 bases, and 13 bases lay in between. The length of the CDR3 is 15 residues. Germline values: CDR1 SGHRS, CDR2 YFSETQ. CDR3 nucleotides: TGCGCCAGCAGCTTGGGGGCAGGGTACAACTACGAGCAGTACTTC. Translated, it gives CASSLGAGYNYEQYF. The full variable domain, with the rest looked up from reference TRBV5-1 and TRBJ2-7, is KAGVTQTPRYLIKTRGQQVTLSCSPISGHRSVSWYQQTPGQGLQFLFEYFSETQRNKGNFPGRFSGRQFSNSRSEMNVSTLELGDSALYLCASSLGAGYNYEQYFGPGTRLTVT.

The V call is TRBV10-3, the J call TRBJ2-3; TRBD2 might be the D (5 bases). V lost 6 bases and J 6 bases, leaving 16 bases between the germline ends. This CDR3 is 14 amino acids long. CDR1 is ENHRY and CDR2 is SYGVKD in the germline V gene. The DNA for the CDR3 is TGTGCCATCAGGTCGTCGACTATGCGGGATACGCAGTATTTT. Translating gives CAIRSSTMRDTQYF.

The chain combines TRBV10-3 with TRBJ2-5; D might be TRBD1 or TRBD2, each matching 5 bases. The DNA matches TRBJ2-7 better at its end, which makes the J call doubtful. The CDR3 sequence is 12 residues long. CDR1 is ENHRY, CDR2 SYGVKD, per germline. CDR3 sequence: CAIGGSSYEQYF. In DNA, the CDR3 is TGTGCCATCGGGGGAAGCTCCTACGAGCAGTACTTC.

This chain connects TRBV7-9 to TRBJ1-1, with D maybe TRBD1 (6 bases). CDR3 length: 14 residues. CDR1 is SEHNR and CDR2 is FQNEAQ in the germline V gene (reference sequence). V lost 2 bases and J 1 base, leaving 8 bases between the germline ends. CDR3 sequence reads: CASSLQGTNTEAFF. For the CDR3, the DNA is TGTGCCAGCAGCTTACAGGGGACGAACACTGAAGCTTTCTTT.

The chain is built from TRBV12-5 and TRBJ2-1; D gene ambiguous. Per the germline V gene, CDR1 is LGHNT and CDR2 is FRNRAP. Trimming left V 0 bases short and J 9 bases short, with 6 bases between. The CDR3 is 12 amino acids. The CDR3, as DNA: TGTGCTAGTGGTTTGGTTGTTGGTGAGCAGTTCTTC. It codes for CASGLVVGEQFF.

The chain has TRBV6-6 and TRBJ2-2; a possible D gene is TRBD1 (6 bases). CDR3 length equals 14 residues. Germline-derived CDR1 and CDR2 are MNHNY and SVGAGI (reference sequence). V dropped 8 bases and J dropped 6 bases, with 16 bases sitting between them. DNA of the CDR3: TGTGCCAGCCTTGGGGGCTGGACAGCCGGGGAGCTGTTTTTT. It codes for CASLGGWTAGELFF.

This clone was recorded once. The V gene is TRBV11-2, the J gene TRBJ2-5; 8 bases match TRBD2. The CDR3 loop spans 15 amino acids. J lost 5 bases, V lost 0 bases, and 5 bases had no gene match. Germline CDR1 SGHAT, CDR2 FQNNGV. CDR3 coding DNA: TGTGCCAGCAGCTTAGATAGACTAGCGAGGGAGACCCAGTACTTC. Translated: CASSLDRLARETQYF. Looking up the rest from reference TRBV11-2 and TRBJ2-5 gives the full variable domain: EAGVAQSPRYKIIEKRQSVAFWCNPISGHATLYWYQQILGQGPKLLIQFQNNGVVDDSQLPKDRFSAERLKGVDSTLKIQPAKLEDSAVYLCASSLDRLARETQYFGPGTRLLVL.

As regards this clone: The junction differs from germline at one of its ends, possibly a read error. The V and J genes are TRBV7-7 and TRBJ2-5; D is tentatively TRBD1 or TRBD2 (5 bases each). The CDR3 runs 15 residues. Germline V gives CDR1 SSHAT, CDR2 FNYEAQ (reference sequence). Here the CDR3 reads CASSTDGTRGETQYF. CDR3 nucleotides: TGTGCTAGCAGCACGGACGGGACCCGGGGAGAGACCCAGTACTTC.

The rearrangement joins TRBV7-2 to TRBJ2-7, with a tentative D call TRBD1 (5 bases). The CDR3 contains 14 residues. Germline V CDR1 and CDR2: SGHTA, FQGNSA. V lost 0 bases, J lost 2 bases, and 8 bases lay in between. For the CDR3, the DNA is TGTGCCAGCAGCTTAGCGGGGCAGGCCTACGAGCAGTACTTC. Its protein product is CASSLAGQAYEQYF. Variable domain in full (rest from reference TRBV7-2 and TRBJ2-7): GAGVSQSPSNKVTEKGKDVELRCDPISGHTALYWYRQSLGQGLEFLIYFQGNSAPDKSGLPSDRFSAERTGGSVSTLTIQRTQQEDSAVYLCASSLAGQAYEQYFGPGTRLTVT.

This clone appeared once. The chain carries TRBV19 and TRBJ1-5; TRBD1 is a possible D gene (5 bases). This CDR3 is built from 15 residues. Trimming shortened V by 3 bases and J by 7 bases, and 16 bases separated the two germline ends. CDR1 and CDR2 from the germline V gene are LNHDA and SQIVND (reference sequence). As DNA, the CDR3 is TGTGCCAGTAGTATTAAGGTCGGGGGTATGCAGCCCCAGCATTTT. Its protein is CASSIKVGGMQPQHF.